What follows are 11 T cell receptor beta chains derived from one specimen sequenced in a study of shared clonotypes between healthy human individuals. Data came from immunoSEQ multiplex PCR; TCRdb stores just in-frame clones and leaves some out. The sample shows 550,000 to 650,000 clones, roughly 95% of them seen only once. The naive CD8 fraction comprised CD45RO-negative cells positively selected for CCR7 and excluded terminally differentiated effector memory CD45RA+ cells. What was sequenced was naive CD8+ T cells sorted from blood. The origin of the receptors is a woman aged 25 to 45 in good health.

The CDR3 sequence is CASSQDSPTYEQYF. CDR3 nucleotide sequence: TGTGCCAGCAGCCAAGATTCGCCCACCTACGAGCAGTACTTC. This sequence joins TRBV14 and TRBJ2-5; no clear D. The end of the DNA is better explained by TRBJ2-7, so the J call may be wrong. Looked up from germline, CDR1 is SGHDN and CDR2 is FVKESK. This CDR3 has 14 amino acids.

This clone was seen once. V and J are TRBV5-4 and TRBJ2-1; no firm D call. The CDR3 covers 11 residues. V was trimmed by 4 bases and J by 9 bases, leaving 8 bases between them. CDR1 and CDR2 from the germline V gene are SGHNT and YYREEE (reference sequence). CDR3 sequence reads: CASSLDAEQFF. The CDR3 DNA reads as TGTGCCAGCAGCCTTGATGCTGAGCAGTTCTTC.

The chain recombines TRBV19 with TRBJ2-3; D assignment may be TRBD1 or TRBD2 (5 bases each). This CDR3 is built from 11 residues. Germline CDR1 LNHDA, CDR2 SQIVND (reference sequence). V was trimmed by 3 bases and J by 8 bases, leaving 6 bases between them. The CDR3 bases are TGTGCCAGTAGTATTGGGGGTACGCAGTATTTT. Translated: CASSIGGTQYF.

The chain is built from TRBV28 and TRBJ2-7; TRBD2 is a possible D gene (7 bases). This CDR3 is built from 16 residues. Trimming took 5 bases from V and 0 from J, leaving 17 bases between them. Per the germline V gene, CDR1 is MDHEN and CDR2 is SYDVKM. The CDR3: CASSLRGGIRSYEQYF. Here the CDR3 DNA reads TGTGCCAGCAGTCTTAGGGGGGGCATTCGCTCCTACGAGCAGTACTTC.

The J gene is TRBJ1-1, the V gene TRBV28; D call uncertain. V gave up 6 bases and J gave up 1 base, with 15 bases separating them. Germline V gene data show CDR1 as MDHEN and CDR2 as SYDVKM. This CDR3 region has 15 residues. The CDR3 here is CASSTAFMGNTEAFF. DNA of the CDR3: TGTGCCAGCAGCACGGCTTTTATGGGGAACACTGAAGCTTTCTTT.

Worth noting for this clone: One end of the junction fails to match germline, which may point to a read error. The J gene is TRBJ2-7, the V gene TRBV6-5; 8 bases map to TRBD1. This CDR3 contains 16 residues. The germline V gene encodes CDR1 MNHEY and CDR2 SVGAGI. CDR3 nucleotides: TGTGCCAGCAGTTACCATGCGGGACAGGCCTCCTACGAGCGGTACTTC. Translation: CASSYHAGQASYERYF.

This chain uses TRBV18 with TRBJ2-7; TRBD1 matches at 9 bases. Losses at the gene ends were 2 bases for V and 5 bases for J; bases not matched to a gene: 13. The CDR3 spans 17 residues. CDR1 and CDR2 (germline): KGHSH, LQKENI. CDR3 region: CASSPIIRDRAIHEQYF. The CDR3 nucleotides are TGTGCCAGCTCACCAATCATAAGGGACAGGGCGATCCACGAGCAGTACTTC.

The V call is TRBV12-5, the J call TRBJ2-1, with D tentatively TRBD1 or TRBD2 (5 bases each). CDR1 and CDR2 (germline): LGHNT, FRNRAP. The CDR3 extends over 15 amino acids. V lost 1 base to trimming and J lost 8 bases, with 15 bases between them. The DNA for the CDR3 is TGTGCTAGTGGTTTGGCGGACCCTAGCAGGGATGAGCAGTTCTTC. Protein product: CASGLADPSRDEQFF.

The gene calls are TRBV27 and TRBJ1-1; the match to TRBD1 covers 8 bases. Germline lookup yields CDR1 MNHEY and CDR2 SMNVEV (reference sequence). This CDR3 is 14 amino acids long. Trimming cost V 4 bases and J 4 bases; bases outside gene matches: 5. The DNA of the CDR3 is TGTGCCAGCAGTTCGACAGGGGCGACCACTGAAGCTTTCTTT. Its translation is CASSSTGATTEAFF.

This sequence joins TRBV11-2 and TRBJ1-1, with 7 positions matching TRBD1. The CDR3 extends over 13 amino acids. Per the germline V gene, CDR1 is SGHAT and CDR2 is FQNNGV. J lost 4 bases, V lost 6 bases, and 5 bases had no gene match. CDR3 bases: TGTGCCAGCAGTATTACAGGGGCCACTGAAGCTTTCTTT. Its translation: CASSITGATEAFF.

The chain employs TRBV9 and TRBJ2-3; D is uncertain. This CDR3 spans 13 amino acids. Trimming took off 0 bases at V and 2 bases at J, with 4 bases between the two ends. In germline, CDR1 is SGDLS, CDR2 YYNGEE. The CDR3 nucleotides read TGTGCCAGCAGCGTAGCAAACACAGATACGCAGTATTTT. Translated: CASSVANTDTQYF.